Listed here is a single T cell receptor (beta chain). The antigen is not known. Trimming cost V 0 bases and J 1 base, with 6 bases left between them. The CDR3 is 14 amino acids. Germline CDR1 SGHTA, CDR2 FQGNSA. This sample was included in a study of cytotoxic CD8 clonotypes in ibrutinib-treated CLL. General study points: Clonality rose at ibrutinib response and fell back toward baseline at progression.

Here immunoSEQ multiplex PCR was the method, and the copy in TCRdb shows in-frame clones only, minus some. The sample holds approximately 200,000 clones, over 60% seen once. This TCR was recovered from a human donor with chronic lymphocytic leukemia. Material: PBMCs, obtained after 24 months of ibrutinib treatment. The rearrangement links TRBV7-2 to TRBJ1-1; no reliable D call. CDR3 sequence: CASSLAGWNTEAFF. Here the CDR3 DNA reads TGTGCCAGCAGCTTAGCTGGTTGGAACACTGAAGCTTTCTTT.